This is a list of T cell receptor beta chains from one sample in a study of regulatory T cells in long-lasting Graves disease. TCRdb re-called the multiplex PCR reads through MiXCR, storing one row per CDR3 protein. The data hold roughly 490,000 distinct CDR3 sequences, with less than 25% observed a single time. Here the sequenced sample was peripheral blood mononuclear cells (PBMCs), taken when the disease was refractory, from a patient treated with antithyroid drugs. These receptor sequences come from a female donor with Graves disease. Each CDR3 is given with its conserved first and last residue. Each record gives: V gene, J gene, D gene, clone size, CDR3 protein, CDR3 DNA. A D gene is named only where the DNA matches it firmly. A row's size may be missing; if present it is once, few, many or a size class.

v_call: TRBV28
j_call: TRBJ2-5
d_call: -
clone_size: many
cdr3_aa: CASIGRQETQYF
cdr3_nt: TGTGCCAGCATCGGGCGGCAAGAGACCCAGTACTTC

v_call: TRBV20-1
j_call: TRBJ1-4
d_call: -
clone_size: many
cdr3_aa: CSAKREGWNEKLFF
cdr3_nt: TGCAGTGCCAAGAGAGAAGGGTGGAATGAAAAACTGTTTTTT

v_call: TRBV27
j_call: TRBJ1-5
d_call: -
clone_size: many
cdr3_aa: CASSFRGPNQPQHF
cdr3_nt: TGTGCCAGCAGTTTTAGAGGGCCCAATCAGCCCCAGCATTTT

v_call: TRBV19
j_call: TRBJ1-5
d_call: -
clone_size: -
cdr3_aa: CASSVPSVPTRNQPQHF
cdr3_nt: TGTGCCAGTAGTGTCCCGTCGGTCCCCACACGCAATCAGCCCCAGCATTTT

v_call: TRBV5-1
j_call: TRBJ2-5
d_call: -
clone_size: -
cdr3_aa: CASSQTRFLSSETQYF
cdr3_nt: TGCGCCAGCAGCCAGACCCGCTTCCTAAGTTCAGAGACCCAGTACTTC

v_call: TRBV20-1
j_call: TRBJ2-5
d_call: TRBD2
clone_size: many
cdr3_aa: CSALGLGEPQETQYF
cdr3_nt: TGCAGTGCTCTGGGACTAGGAGAGCCACAAGAGACCCAGTACTTC

v_call: TRBV20-1
j_call: TRBJ1-5
d_call: -
clone_size: many
cdr3_aa: CSASPGYSNQPQHF
cdr3_nt: TGCAGTGCTAGTCCAGGTTATAGCAATCAGCCCCAGCATTTT

v_call: TRBV27
j_call: TRBJ1-1
d_call: -
clone_size: many
cdr3_aa: CASSLSFTGSTEAFF
cdr3_nt: TGTGCCAGCAGTTTATCTTTCACGGGGAGCACTGAAGCTTTCTTT

v_call: TRBV5-1
j_call: TRBJ1-2
d_call: -
clone_size: -
cdr3_aa: CASAPGPNIYGYTF
cdr3_nt: TGCGCCAGCGCCCCGGGGCCAAATATCTATGGCTACACCTTC

v_call: TRBV14
j_call: TRBJ2-7
d_call: -
clone_size: few
cdr3_aa: CASSQRGQGFGEQYF
cdr3_nt: TGTGCCAGCAGCCAACGTGGGCAGGGTTTCGGCGAGCAGTACTTC

v_call: TRBV27
j_call: TRBJ2-7
d_call: -
clone_size: many
cdr3_aa: CASSLIPGLLSSYEQYF
cdr3_nt: TGTGCCAGCAGTCTAATCCCGGGACTTCTAAGCTCCTACGAGCAGTACTTC

v_call: TRBV6-1
j_call: TRBJ1-5
d_call: -
clone_size: many
cdr3_aa: CASNALELGSNQPQHF
cdr3_nt: TGTGCCAGCAACGCCTTAGAGTTGGGTAGCAATCAGCCCCAGCATTTT

v_call: TRBV28
j_call: TRBJ2-5
d_call: TRBD1
clone_size: many
cdr3_aa: CASSSGQGRETQYF
cdr3_nt: TGTGCCAGCAGTTCAGGACAGGGCAGGGAGACCCAGTACTTC

v_call: TRBV12-5
j_call: TRBJ1-5
d_call: -
clone_size: -
cdr3_aa: CASGFGSNQPQHF
cdr3_nt: TGTGCTAGTGGTTTTGGTAGCAATCAGCCCCAGCATTTT